This TCR beta chain was sequenced for a study of spatial heterogeneity in lung cancer. From the 5' RACE reads, TCRdb called clonotypes with MiXCR, one entry per CDR3 protein. Of some 83,000 distinct CDR3 sequences listed, approximately 8% are singletons. CDR3 length: 13 residues. The germline gives CDR1 MNHNS, CDR2 SASEGT. V was pared by 10 bases and J by 3 bases, with 5 bases of the junction left unmatched. The sample holds many counts of this clonotype. Time point noted: sample taken at primary tumor resection. The donor population consisted of approximately 70 patients with untreated, early-stage non-small cell lung cancer.

This sample comprised PBMCs, obtained at surgery. V gene TRBV6-1 combines with J gene TRBJ2-1, with 8 bases lining up with TRBD1. This receptor was identified in a male donor with early-stage non-small cell lung cancer. Here the CDR3 DNA reads TGTGCCACCTCGGGACAGGTCTACAATGAGCAGTTCTTC. Translation gives CATSGQVYNEQFF.